Below, 14 T cell receptor beta chains from the same sample are listed, as sequenced in a study of blood T cell repertoires in COVID-19. Clones were read by immunoSEQ multiplex PCR, and TCRdb kept only the in-frame ones, dropping some. This table has roughly 200,000 clones, about 85% appearing once. The sample consisted of PBMCs or T cells enriched from blood (not recorded which). Receptors were obtained from a man aged 35-49 years who had recovered from COVID-19.

J is TRBJ2-7 and V is TRBV6-2 or TRBV6-3, with D possibly TRBD2 on 5 matching bases. This CDR3 has 13 residues. V was clipped by 2 bases and J by 6 bases, with 11 bases between them. Per the germline V gene, CDR1 is MNHEY and CDR2 is SVGEGT. The CDR3 region is CASSYRLAGEQYF. For the CDR3, the DNA is TGTGCCAGCAGTTACCGGCTAGCAGGCGAGCAGTACTTC.

A few counts support this clone. The chain carries TRBV5-6 and TRBJ2-7, with 9 bases matching TRBD1. There are 16 residues in the CDR3. Per germline, CDR1 SGHDT and CDR2 YYEEEE. J was trimmed by 3 bases and V by 4 bases; bases with no gene match: 11. CDR3 bases: TGTGCCAGCAGCGCCTGGACAGGGGCGGTTTACTACGAGCAGTACTTC. Translated, it gives CASSAWTGAVYYEQYF. The whole variable domain, filled in from reference TRBV5-6 and TRBJ2-7, reads DAGVTQSPTHLIKTRGQQVTLRCSPKSGHDTVSWYQQALGQGPQFIFQYYEEEERQRGNFPDRFSGHQFPNYSSELNVNALLLGDSALYLCASSAWTGAVYYEQYFGPGTRLTVT.

This clone occurred a few times. The chain employs TRBV30 and TRBJ1-3; D ambiguous. Germline CDR1 reads GTSNPN; CDR2 reads SVGIG (reference sequence). The CDR3 spans 14 residues. The V end was cut by 3 bases, the J end by 0 bases, with 9 bases between. CDR3 residues: CAWSPGTSGNTIYF. The CDR3 DNA reads as TGTGCCTGGAGCCCGGGTACCTCTGGAAACACCATATATTTT.

The chain recombines TRBV2 with TRBJ2-5; TRBD2 aligns across 7 bases. The CDR3 extends over 11 amino acids. The V segment lost 9 bases and the J segment 7 bases; nucleotides outside the gene matches: 5. Germline-derived CDR1 and CDR2 are SNHLY and FYNNEI. In nucleotides, the CDR3 is TGTGCCAGTCGGGGGGAGGGGACCCAGTACTTC. Translating gives CASRGEGTQYF.

V gene TRBV29-1 combines with J gene TRBJ2-1, with 13 bases identical to TRBD2. Germline trimming cut 6 bases from V and 0 bases from J; bases unmatched to any gene: 8. Germline CDR1 and CDR2: SQVTM and ANQGSEA. The CDR3 totals 17 residues. The CDR3 spells CSVPGLAGPSSYNEQFF. The CDR3 bases are TGCAGCGTCCCGGGACTAGCGGGACCTAGCTCCTACAATGAGCAGTTCTTC.

J is TRBJ2-7 and V is TRBV4-1; 11 nucleotides align to TRBD2. The germline CDR1 and CDR2 sequences are MGHRA and YSYEKL. V shed 0 bases, J shed 2 bases, and the junction held 9 bases outside the gene matches. This CDR3 contains 18 residues. DNA of the CDR3: TGCGCCAGCAGCCAAGAGGGGGGTAGCGGGAGGGCCACCTACGAGCAGTACTTC. Translating gives CASSQEGGSGRATYEQYF.

V is TRBV7-9 and J is TRBJ2-7; 10 bases match TRBD2. V shed 4 bases, J shed 6 bases, and the junction held 18 bases outside the gene matches. The CDR3 sequence is 18 residues long. Germline CDR1 reads SEHNR; CDR2 reads FQNEAQ (reference sequence). CDR3 region: CASSWRTSLAGDWSEQYF. The CDR3 bases are TGTGCCAGCAGCTGGCGGACTTCCCTAGCGGGAGATTGGAGCGAGCAGTACTTC.

The chain employs TRBV24-1 and TRBJ2-3; 7 nucleotides line up with TRBD1. Germline trimming cut 3 bases from V and 2 bases from J; bases unmatched to any gene: 7. CDR1 KGHDR and CDR2 SFDVKD come from the germline V gene. The CDR3 contains 16 residues. DNA for the CDR3: TGTGCCACCAGTGATGGCCGGGACAGCTACACAGATACGCAGTATTTT. This encodes CATSDGRDSYTDTQYF.

V usage is TRBV19 and J usage is TRBJ1-4; TRBD1 matches at 8 bases. Germline assignment: CDR1 LNHDA and CDR2 SQIVND (reference sequence). The length of the CDR3 is 13 residues. V dropped 5 bases and J dropped 6; count of bases not matched to a gene: 2. The CDR3 region is CASSLDRDEKLFF. The CDR3 nucleotides are TGTGCCAGTAGTCTGGACAGGGATGAAAAACTGTTTTTT.

This chain uses TRBV19 with TRBJ1-5, with TRBD1 identical over 7 bases. CDR1 and CDR2 (germline): LNHDA, SQIVND (reference sequence). The junction had 1 base not matched to a gene; V was cut back by 3 bases and J by 2 bases. The CDR3 consists of 14 residues. CDR3 DNA sequence: TGTGCCAGTAGTATTCAGGGGGGCAATCAGCCCCAGCATTTT. Amino acids: CASSIQGGNQPQHF.

The rearrangement uses TRBV29-1 and TRBJ1-2; a possible D gene is TRBD1 (6 bases). Trimming took off 1 base at V and 8 bases at J, with 14 bases between the two ends. The CDR3 extends over 13 amino acids. CDR1 and CDR2 (germline): SQVTM, ANQGSEA. The CDR3 DNA sequence: TGCAGCGTTGAAGGTGCCAGGGGATTCGGCTACACCTTC. This gives the protein CSVEGARGFGYTF.

The V gene is TRBV29-1, the J gene TRBJ2-7, with D possibly being TRBD2 (6 bases). The CDR3 extends over 17 amino acids. V lost 3 bases and J lost 0, with 21 bases in between. CDR1 SQVTM and CDR2 ANQGSEA come from the germline V gene. The CDR3 loop is CSVDGIDGTSSSYEQYF. The CDR3 DNA is TGCAGCGTTGATGGGATCGACGGGACTTCGAGCTCCTACGAGCAGTACTTC.

The chain uses TRBV9 and TRBJ2-7; 8 bases are shared with TRBD1. Looked up from germline, CDR1 is SGDLS and CDR2 is YYNGEE. The CDR3 has 14 residues. The J segment lost 6 bases and the V segment lost 0 bases, leaving 5 bases of the junction unmatched. CDR3 amino acids: CASSVDGQGLEQYF. Here the CDR3 DNA reads TGTGCCAGCAGCGTAGACGGACAGGGCCTCGAGCAGTACTTC.

The rearrangement joins TRBV9 to TRBJ2-3, with D perhaps matching TRBD1 (5 bases). Looked up from germline, CDR1 is SGDLS and CDR2 is YYNGEE. V lost 0 bases and J 3 bases, leaving 11 bases between the germline ends. The CDR3 sequence is 15 residues long. CDR3 region: CASSVEGWTTDTQYF. CDR3 sequence (DNA): TGTGCCAGCAGCGTAGAGGGGTGGACAACAGATACGCAGTATTTT.